This TCR beta chain was observed in a study of control samples from healthy donors and cancer patients (dated by TCRdb to about 2020). In the case of this clone: The antigen it binds to is not known. The record has no base qualities; no much larger clone is one base away.

V is pared back by 6 bases and J by 5 bases, with 14 bases lying between the germline termini. The CDR3 runs 14 amino acids, cysteine and phenylalanine included. Only the CDR3 DNA is retained, 42 bases long and in frame from the first base. From a lookup of the germline V gene, CDR1 and CDR2 are MNHEY and SVGAGI. The library was obtained by the immunoSEQ multiplex PCR assay. The source is immuneACCESS, and TCRdb retained only in-frame sequences with V and J called. Part of the clones is not carried over; for the studies checked, unresolved V genes explain less than half of this, and the remainder is unexplained. The sample table lists more than 50,000 clones, about 96% of them with a count of one. 1.1% of the sample is held by the ten biggest clonotypes.

The specimen was blood. Recombination linked TRBV6-5 to TRBJ1-5; no D gene call is confident. This sequence was found in a woman aged 18 to 35 in good health. The CDR3 protein is CASSLLGWDQPQHF. The nucleotide sequence reads as follows: TGTGCCAGCAGCCTTCTGGGGTGGGATCAGCCCCAGCATTTT.